This T cell receptor (beta chain) derives from a study of T cells in Graves' hyperthyroidism and ophthalmopathy. The wider study: Any treatment followed the collection of peripheral blood at initial diagnosis.

Whole-study results and caveats: The model foresaw ophthalmopathy a median about 6.1 months prior to onset. Ophthalmopathy was distinguished from stable hyperthyroidism by 13 V-J signatures.

From RNA transcripts, TCR beta CDR3 regions were amplified. An initial round of RT-PCR targeting the TCR CDR3 relied on the HTBI primer set. TCRdb re-called the multiplex PCR reads with MiXCR, one entry per CDR3 protein. The table lists hundreds of thousands of distinct CDR3 sequences, less than 25% of them singletons, with 30% to 40% in the top ten. The germline gives CDR1 DFQATT, CDR2 SNEGSKA (reference sequence). This CDR3 is built from 12 residues. Trimming shortened V by 2 bases and J by 4 bases, and 8 bases separated the two germline ends. In the case of this clonotype: The target antigen is unknown.

Sequenced sample: blood. The source is a man in his thirties or forties with Graves' ophthalmopathy. The chain has TRBV20-1 and TRBJ1-1; possibly TRBD1 for D (6 bases). CDR3 sequence (DNA): TGCAGTGCTAGACAGGGGAGCACTGAAGCTTTCTTT. Protein sequence: CSARQGSTEAFF.